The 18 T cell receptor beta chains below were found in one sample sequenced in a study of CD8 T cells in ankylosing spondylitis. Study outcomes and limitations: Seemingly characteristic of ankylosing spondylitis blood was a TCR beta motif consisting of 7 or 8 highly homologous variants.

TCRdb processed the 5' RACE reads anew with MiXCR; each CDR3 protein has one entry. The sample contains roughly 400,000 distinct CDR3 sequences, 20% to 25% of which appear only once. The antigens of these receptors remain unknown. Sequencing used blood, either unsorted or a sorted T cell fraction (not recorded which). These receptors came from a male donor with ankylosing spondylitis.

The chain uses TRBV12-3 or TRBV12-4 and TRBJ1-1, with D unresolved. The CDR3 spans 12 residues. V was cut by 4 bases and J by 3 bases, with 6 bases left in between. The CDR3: CASSSFHTEAFF. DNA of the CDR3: TGTGCCAGCAGTTCCTTTCACACTGAAGCTTTCTTT.

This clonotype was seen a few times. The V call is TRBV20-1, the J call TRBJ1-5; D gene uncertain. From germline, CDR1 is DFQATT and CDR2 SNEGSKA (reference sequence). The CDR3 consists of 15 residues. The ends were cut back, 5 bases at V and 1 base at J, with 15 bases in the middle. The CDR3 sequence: CSASDLSGSNQPQHF. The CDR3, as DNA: TGCAGTGCTTCGGACCTCTCAGGCAGCAATCAGCCCCAGCATTTT.

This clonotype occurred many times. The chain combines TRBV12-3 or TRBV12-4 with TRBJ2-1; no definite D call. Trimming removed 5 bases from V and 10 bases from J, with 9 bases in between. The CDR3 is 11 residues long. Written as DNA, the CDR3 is TGTGCCAGCAGTCCTTACTGGGAGCAGTTCTTC. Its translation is CASSPYWEQFF.

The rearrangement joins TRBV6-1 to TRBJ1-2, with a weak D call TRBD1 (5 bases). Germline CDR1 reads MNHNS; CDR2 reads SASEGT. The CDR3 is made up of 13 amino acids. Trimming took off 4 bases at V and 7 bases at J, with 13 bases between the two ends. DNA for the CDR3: TGTGCCAGCAGTGCACCGGGGCCCAGTGGCTACACCTTC. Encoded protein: CASSAPGPSGYTF.

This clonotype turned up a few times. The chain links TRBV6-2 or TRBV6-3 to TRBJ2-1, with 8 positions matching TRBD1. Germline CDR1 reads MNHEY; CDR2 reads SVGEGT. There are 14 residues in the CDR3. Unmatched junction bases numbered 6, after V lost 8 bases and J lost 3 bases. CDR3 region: CASRRTGIYNEQFF. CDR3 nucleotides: TGTGCCAGCCGACGGACAGGGATCTACAATGAGCAGTTCTTC.

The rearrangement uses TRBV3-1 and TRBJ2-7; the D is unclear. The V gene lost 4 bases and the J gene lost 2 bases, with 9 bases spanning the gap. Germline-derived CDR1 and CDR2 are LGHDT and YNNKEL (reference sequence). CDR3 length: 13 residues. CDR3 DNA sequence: TGTGCCAGCAGCCCTTTAGAGGCCTACGAGCAGTACTTC. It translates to CASSPLEAYEQYF.

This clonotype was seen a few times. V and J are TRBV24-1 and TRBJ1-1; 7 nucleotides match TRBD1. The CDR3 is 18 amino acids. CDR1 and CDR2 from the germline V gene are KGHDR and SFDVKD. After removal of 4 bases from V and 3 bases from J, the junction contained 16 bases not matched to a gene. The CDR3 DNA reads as TGTGCCACCAGTGACGACTGGAGGGACAGACCCAAACACACTGAAGCTTTCTTT. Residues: CATSDDWRDRPKHTEAFF.

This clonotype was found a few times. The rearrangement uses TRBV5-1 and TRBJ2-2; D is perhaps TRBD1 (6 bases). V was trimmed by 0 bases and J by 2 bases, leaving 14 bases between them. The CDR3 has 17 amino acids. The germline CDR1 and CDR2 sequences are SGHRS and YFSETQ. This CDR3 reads CASSLGRSGANTGELFF. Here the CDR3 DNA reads TGCGCCAGCAGCTTGGGCAGGTCAGGGGCCAACACCGGGGAGCTGTTTTTT.

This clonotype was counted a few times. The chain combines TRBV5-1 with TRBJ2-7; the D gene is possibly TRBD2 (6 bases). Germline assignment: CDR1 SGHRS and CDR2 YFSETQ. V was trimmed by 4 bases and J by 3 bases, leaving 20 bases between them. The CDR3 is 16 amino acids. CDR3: CASSIGGVLRDYEQYF. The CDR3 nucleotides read TGCGCCAGCAGCATTGGTGGGGTCTTGCGGGACTACGAGCAGTACTTC.

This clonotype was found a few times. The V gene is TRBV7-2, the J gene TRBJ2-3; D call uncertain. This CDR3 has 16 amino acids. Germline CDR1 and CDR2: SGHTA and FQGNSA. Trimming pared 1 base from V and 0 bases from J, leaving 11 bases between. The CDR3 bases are TGTGCCAGCAGCTTAGAGCCTCGGCCCAGCACAGATACGCAGTATTTT. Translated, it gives CASSLEPRPSTDTQYF.

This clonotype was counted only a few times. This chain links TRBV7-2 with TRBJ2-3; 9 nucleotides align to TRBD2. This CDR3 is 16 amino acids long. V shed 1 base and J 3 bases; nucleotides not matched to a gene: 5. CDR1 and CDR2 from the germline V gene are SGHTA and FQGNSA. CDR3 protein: CASSLGSGSGTDTQYF. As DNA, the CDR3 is TGTGCCAGCAGCTTAGGTAGCGGGAGCGGAACAGATACGCAGTATTTT.

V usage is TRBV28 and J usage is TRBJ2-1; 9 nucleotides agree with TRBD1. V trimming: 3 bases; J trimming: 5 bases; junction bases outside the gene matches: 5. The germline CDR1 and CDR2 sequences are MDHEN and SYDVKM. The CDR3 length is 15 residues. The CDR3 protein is CASSFWDRDNNEQFF. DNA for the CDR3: TGTGCCAGCAGTTTTTGGGACAGGGATAACAATGAGCAGTTCTTC.

The CDR3 loop is CASSQDGEVAGEQFF. CDR3 in DNA: TGTGCCAGCAGCCAAGATGGCGAGGTAGCAGGTGAGCAGTTCTTC. This rearrangement joins TRBV4-2 to TRBJ2-1; D is ambiguous. In germline, CDR1 is LGHNA, CDR2 YNFKEQ. Trimming cost V 0 bases and J 9 bases, with 15 bases left between them. The CDR3 covers 15 residues.

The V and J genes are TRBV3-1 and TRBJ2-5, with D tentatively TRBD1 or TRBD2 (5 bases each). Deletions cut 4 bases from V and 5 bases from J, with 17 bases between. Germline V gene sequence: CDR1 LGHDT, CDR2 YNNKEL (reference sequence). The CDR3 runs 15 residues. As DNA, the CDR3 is TGTGCCAGCAGCCCTACCTCGGGACCCGTGGAGACCCAGTACTTC. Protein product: CASSPTSGPVETQYF.

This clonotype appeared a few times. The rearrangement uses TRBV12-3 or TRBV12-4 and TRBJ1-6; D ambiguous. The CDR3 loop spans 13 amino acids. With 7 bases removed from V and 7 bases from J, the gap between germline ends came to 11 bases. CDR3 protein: CASTRFENSPLHF. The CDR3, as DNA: TGTGCCAGCACCAGATTCGAGAATTCACCCCTCCACTTT.

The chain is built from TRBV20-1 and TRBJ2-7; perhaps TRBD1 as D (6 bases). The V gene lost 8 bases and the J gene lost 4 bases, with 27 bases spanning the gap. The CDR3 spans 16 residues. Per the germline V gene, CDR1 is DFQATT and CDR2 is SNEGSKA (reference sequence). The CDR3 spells CSPKATGTRGDYEQYF. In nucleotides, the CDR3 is TGCAGTCCAAAAGCAACAGGGACCCGAGGGGATTACGAGCAGTACTTC.

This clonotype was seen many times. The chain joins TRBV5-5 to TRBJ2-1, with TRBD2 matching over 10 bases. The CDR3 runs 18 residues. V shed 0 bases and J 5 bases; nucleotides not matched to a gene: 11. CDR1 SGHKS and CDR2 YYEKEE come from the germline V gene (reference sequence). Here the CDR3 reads CASSLAVGGTSVNNEQFF. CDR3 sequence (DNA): TGTGCCAGCAGCTTGGCGGTGGGGGGGACTAGCGTGAACAATGAGCAGTTCTTC.

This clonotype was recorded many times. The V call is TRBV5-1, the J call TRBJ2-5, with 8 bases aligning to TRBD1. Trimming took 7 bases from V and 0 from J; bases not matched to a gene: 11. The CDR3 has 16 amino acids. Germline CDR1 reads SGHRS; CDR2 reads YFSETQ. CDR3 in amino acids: CASHPQGAIDQETQYF. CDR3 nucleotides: TGCGCCAGCCACCCCCAGGGGGCGATTGACCAAGAGACCCAGTACTTC.